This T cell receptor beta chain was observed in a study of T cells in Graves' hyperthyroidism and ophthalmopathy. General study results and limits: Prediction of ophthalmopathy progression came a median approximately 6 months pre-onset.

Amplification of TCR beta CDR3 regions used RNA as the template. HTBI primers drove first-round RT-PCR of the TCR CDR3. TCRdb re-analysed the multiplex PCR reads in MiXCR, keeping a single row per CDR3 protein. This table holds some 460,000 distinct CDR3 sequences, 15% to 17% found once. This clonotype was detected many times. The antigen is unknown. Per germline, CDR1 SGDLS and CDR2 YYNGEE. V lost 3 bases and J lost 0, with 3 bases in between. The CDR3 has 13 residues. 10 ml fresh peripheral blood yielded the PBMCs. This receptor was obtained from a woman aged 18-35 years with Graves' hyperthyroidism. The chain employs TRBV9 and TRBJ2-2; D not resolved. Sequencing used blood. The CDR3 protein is CASSEPNTGELFF. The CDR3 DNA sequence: TGTGCCAGCAGCGAACCGAACACCGGGGAGCTGTTTTTT.